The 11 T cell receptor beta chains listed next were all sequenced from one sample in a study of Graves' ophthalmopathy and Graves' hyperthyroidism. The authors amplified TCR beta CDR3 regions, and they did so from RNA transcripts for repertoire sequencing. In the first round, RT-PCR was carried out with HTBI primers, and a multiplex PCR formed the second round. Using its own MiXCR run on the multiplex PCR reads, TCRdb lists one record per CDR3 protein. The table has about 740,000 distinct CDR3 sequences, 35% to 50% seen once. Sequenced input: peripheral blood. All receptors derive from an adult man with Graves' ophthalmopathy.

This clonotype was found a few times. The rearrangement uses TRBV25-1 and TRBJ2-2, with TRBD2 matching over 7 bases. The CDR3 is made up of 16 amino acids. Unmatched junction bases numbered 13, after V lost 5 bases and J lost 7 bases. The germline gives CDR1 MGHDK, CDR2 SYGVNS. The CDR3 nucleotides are TGTGCCAGCAGTTCCCCGGGCGGGAGCGAGGGCGGGGAGCTGTTTTTT. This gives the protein CASSSPGGSEGGELFF.

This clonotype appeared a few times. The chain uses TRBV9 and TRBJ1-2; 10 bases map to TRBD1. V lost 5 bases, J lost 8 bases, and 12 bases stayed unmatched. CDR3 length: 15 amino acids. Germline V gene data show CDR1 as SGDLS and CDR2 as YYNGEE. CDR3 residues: CASSLPTGQGGGYTF. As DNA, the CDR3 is TGTGCCAGCAGTTTACCGACTGGACAGGGGGGCGGCTACACCTTC.

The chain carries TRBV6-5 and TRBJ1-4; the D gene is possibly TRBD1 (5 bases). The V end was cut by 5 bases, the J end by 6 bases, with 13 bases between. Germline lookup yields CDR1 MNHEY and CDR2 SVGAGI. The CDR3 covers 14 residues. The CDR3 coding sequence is TGTGCCAGCAGTACCGGGGACGTGGATGAAAAACTGTTTTTT. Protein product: CASSTGDVDEKLFF.

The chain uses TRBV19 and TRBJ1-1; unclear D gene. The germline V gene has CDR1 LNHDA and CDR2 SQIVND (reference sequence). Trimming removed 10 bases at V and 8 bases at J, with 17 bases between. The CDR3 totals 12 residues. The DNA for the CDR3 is TGTGCCACCTACGCCGGGCTCGCGGAAGCTTTCTTT. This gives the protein CATYAGLAEAFF.

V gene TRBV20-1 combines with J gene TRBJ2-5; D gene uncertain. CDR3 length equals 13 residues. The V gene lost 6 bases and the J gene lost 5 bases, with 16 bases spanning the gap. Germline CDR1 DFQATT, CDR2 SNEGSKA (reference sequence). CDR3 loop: CSAQSNDMETQYF. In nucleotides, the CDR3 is TGCAGTGCCCAGTCGAACGATATGGAGACCCAGTACTTC.

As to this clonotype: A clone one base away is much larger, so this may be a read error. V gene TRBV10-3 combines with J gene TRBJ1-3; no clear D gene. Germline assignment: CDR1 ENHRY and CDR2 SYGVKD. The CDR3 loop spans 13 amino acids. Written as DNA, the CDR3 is TGTGCCATCACGAGTCTCTCTGGAGACACCATATATTTT. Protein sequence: CAITSLSGDTIYF.

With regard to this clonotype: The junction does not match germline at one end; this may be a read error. The CDR3: CASSQWGGKATNEKLFF. In DNA form, the CDR3 reads TGTGCCAGCAGCCAATGGGGAGGGAAGGCAACTAACGAAAAACTGTTTTTT. The chain uses TRBV9 and TRBJ1-4, with D uncertain. The CDR3 is made up of 17 amino acids. The germline gives CDR1 SGDLS, CDR2 YYNGEE. Combining the CDR3 with reference TRBV9 and TRBJ1-4 gives the whole variable domain DSGVTQTPKHLITATGQRVTLRCSPRSGDLSVYWYQQSLDQGLQFLIQYYNGEERAKGNILERFSAQQFPDLHSELNLSSLELGDSALYFCASSQWGGKATNEKLFFGSGTQLSVL.

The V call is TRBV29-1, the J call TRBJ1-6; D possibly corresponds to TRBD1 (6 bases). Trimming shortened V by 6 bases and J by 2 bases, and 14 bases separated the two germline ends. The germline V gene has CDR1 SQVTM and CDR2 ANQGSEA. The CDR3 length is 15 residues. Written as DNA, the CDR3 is TGCAGCGTAGGGACAAGGGGCGCCTATAATTCACCCCTCCACTTT. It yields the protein CSVGTRGAYNSPLHF.

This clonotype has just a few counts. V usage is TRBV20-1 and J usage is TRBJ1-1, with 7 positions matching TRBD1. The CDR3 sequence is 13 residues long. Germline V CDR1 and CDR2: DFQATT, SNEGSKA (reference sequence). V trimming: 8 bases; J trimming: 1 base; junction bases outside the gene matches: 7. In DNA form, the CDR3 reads TGCAGTTTAGAGGGACAGACGAACACTGAAGCTTTCTTT. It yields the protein CSLEGQTNTEAFF.

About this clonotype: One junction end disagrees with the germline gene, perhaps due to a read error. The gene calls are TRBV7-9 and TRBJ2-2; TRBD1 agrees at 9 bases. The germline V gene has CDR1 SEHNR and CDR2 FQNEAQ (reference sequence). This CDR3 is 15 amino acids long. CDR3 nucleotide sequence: TGCGCCAGCAGCCCGGGACAGGGTAGCACCGGGGAGCTGTTTTTT. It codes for CASSPGQGSTGELFF.

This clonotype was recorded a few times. CDR3 loop: CASSQVENSPLHF. CDR3 coding DNA: TGTGCCAGCAGCCAAGTCGAAAATTCACCCCTCCACTTT. This chain connects TRBV3-1 to TRBJ1-6; D is uncertain. Trimming removed 1 base at V and 7 bases at J, with 5 bases between. CDR1 LGHDT and CDR2 YNNKEL come from the germline V gene (reference sequence). This CDR3 is built from 13 residues.